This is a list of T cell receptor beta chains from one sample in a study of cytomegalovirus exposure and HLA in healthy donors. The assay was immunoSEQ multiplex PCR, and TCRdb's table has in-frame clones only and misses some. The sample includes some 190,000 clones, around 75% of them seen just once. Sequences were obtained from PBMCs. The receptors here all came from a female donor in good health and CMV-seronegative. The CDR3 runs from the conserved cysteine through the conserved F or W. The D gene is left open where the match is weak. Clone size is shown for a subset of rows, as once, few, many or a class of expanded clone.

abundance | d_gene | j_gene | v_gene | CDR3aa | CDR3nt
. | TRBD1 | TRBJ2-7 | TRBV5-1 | CASSPGQGDSSYEQYF | TGCGCCAGCAGCCCAGGACAGGGCGATAGCTCCTACGAGCAGTACTTC
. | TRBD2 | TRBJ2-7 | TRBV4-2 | CASSQVGGIGPTGEQYF | TGTGCCAGCAGCCAGGTGGGGGGGATTGGCCCGACGGGCGAGCAGTACTTC
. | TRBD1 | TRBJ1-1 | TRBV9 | CASSVGTGGFEAFF | TGTGCCAGCAGCGTAGGAACAGGGGGCTTTGAAGCTTTCTTT
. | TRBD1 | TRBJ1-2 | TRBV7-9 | CSSINSTGQNYGYTF | TGTTCCAGCATCAATTCGACAGGGCAGAACTATGGCTACACCTTC
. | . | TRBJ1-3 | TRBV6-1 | CASRQERSGNTIYF | TGTGCCAGCAGACAGGAGCGCTCTGGAAACACCATATATTTT
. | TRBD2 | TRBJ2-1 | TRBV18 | CASSPLQREGRYEQFF | TGTGCCAGCTCACCTCTCCAGCGGGAGGGGAGGTATGAGCAGTTCTTC
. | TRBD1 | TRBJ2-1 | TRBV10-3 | CAISEALGQGYNEQFF | TGTGCCATCAGTGAGGCCCTGGGACAGGGATACAATGAGCAGTTCTTC
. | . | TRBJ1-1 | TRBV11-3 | CASSVRGGTEAFF | TGTGCCAGCAGCGTCCGGGGGGGGACTGAAGCTTTCTTT
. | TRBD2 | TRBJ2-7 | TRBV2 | CASSPRTSGAGEQYF | TGTGCCAGCAGCCCCCGGACTAGCGGTGCGGGCGAGCAGTACTTC
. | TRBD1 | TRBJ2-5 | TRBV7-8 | CASSFVLWSDRGLMETQYF | TGTGCCAGCAGCTTTGTATTGTGGTCGGACAGGGGGCTAATGGAGACCCAGTACTTC
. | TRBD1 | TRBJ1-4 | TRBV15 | CATSGQGSTNEKLFF | TGTGCCACCAGCGGACAGGGTTCAACTAATGAAAAACTGTTTTTT
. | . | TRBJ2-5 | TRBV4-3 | CASSQGISDQETQYF | TGCGCCAGCAGCCAAGGTATTAGCGATCAAGAGACCCAGTACTTC
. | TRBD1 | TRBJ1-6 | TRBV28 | CASSLQGGNSPLHF | TGTGCCAGCAGTTTACAGGGGGGAAATTCACCCCTCCACTTT
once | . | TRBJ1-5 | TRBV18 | CASSPTGYSNQPQHF | TGTGCCAGCTCACCAACAGGATATAGCAATCAGCCCCAGCATTTT
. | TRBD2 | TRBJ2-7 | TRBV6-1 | CASTSLAGGYEQYF | TGTGCCAGCACTTCCCTAGCGGGAGGCTACGAGCAGTACTTC
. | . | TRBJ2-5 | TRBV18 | CASSPVRGGPNQETQYF | TGTGCCAGCTCACCAGTTAGGGGTGGACCAAACCAAGAGACCCAGTACTTC
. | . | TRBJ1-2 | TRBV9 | CASSPGGKANYGYTF | TGTGCCAGCAGCCCCGGGGGGAAAGCTAACTATGGCTACACCTTC